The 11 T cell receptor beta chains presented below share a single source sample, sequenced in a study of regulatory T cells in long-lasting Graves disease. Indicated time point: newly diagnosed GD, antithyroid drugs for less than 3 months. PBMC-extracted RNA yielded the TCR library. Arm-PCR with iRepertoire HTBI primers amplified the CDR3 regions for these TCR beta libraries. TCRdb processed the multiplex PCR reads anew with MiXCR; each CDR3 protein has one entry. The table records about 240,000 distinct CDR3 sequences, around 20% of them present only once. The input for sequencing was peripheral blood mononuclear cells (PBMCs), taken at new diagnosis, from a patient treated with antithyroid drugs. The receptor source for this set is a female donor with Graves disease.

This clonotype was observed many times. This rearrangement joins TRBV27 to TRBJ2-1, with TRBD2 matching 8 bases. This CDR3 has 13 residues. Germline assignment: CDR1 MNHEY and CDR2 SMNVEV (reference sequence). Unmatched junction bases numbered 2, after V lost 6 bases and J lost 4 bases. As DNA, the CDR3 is TGTGCCAGCAGCTTAGCGGGATACAATGAGCAGTTCTTC. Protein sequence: CASSLAGYNEQFF.

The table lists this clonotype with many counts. The DNA for the CDR3 is TGTGCCAGCAGTTTAAGCGGGATGAACACCGGGGAGCTGTTTTTT. Protein product: CASSLSGMNTGELFF. The rearrangement uses TRBV27 and TRBJ2-2; 7 bases match TRBD2. After removal of 2 bases from V and 1 base from J, the junction contained 1 base not matched to a gene. The CDR3 length is 15 residues. Per germline, CDR1 MNHEY and CDR2 SMNVEV (reference sequence).

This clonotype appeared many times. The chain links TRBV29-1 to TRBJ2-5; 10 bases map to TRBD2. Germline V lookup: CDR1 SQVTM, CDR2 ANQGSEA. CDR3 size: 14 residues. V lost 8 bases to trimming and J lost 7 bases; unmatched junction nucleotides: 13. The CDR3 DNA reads TGCAGCTTTAAGGTGGCTAGCGGGGGTGGGACCCAGTACTTC. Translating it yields CSFKVASGGGTQYF.

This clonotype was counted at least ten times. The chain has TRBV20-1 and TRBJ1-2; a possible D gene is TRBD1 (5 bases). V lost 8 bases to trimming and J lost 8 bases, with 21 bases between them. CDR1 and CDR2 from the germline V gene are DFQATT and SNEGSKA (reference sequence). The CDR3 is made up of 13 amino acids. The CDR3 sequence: CSSTSIGGVGYTF. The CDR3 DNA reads TGCAGTTCTACCTCCATCGGGGGGGTGGGCTACACCTTC.

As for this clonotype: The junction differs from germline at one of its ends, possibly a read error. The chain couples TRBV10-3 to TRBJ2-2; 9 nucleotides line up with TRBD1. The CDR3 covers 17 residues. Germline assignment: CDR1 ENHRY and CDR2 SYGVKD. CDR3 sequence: CASSSPGDRENTGELFF. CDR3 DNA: TGTGCCAGCAGTTCCCCTGGGGACAGGGAAAACACCGGGGAGCTGTTTTTT.

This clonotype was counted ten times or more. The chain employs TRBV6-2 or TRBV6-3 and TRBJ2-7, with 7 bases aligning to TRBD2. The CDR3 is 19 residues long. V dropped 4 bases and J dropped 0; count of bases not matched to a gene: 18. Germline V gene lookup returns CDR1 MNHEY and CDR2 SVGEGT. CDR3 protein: CASSFRGDDRSVTSYEQYF. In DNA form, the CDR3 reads TGTGCCAGCAGTTTCCGGGGGGACGATCGATCGGTTACCTCCTACGAGCAGTACTTC.

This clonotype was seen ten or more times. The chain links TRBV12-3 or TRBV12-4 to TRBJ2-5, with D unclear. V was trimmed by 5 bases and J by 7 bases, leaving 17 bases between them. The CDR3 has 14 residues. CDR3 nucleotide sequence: TGTGCCAGCAGTACTGGACCAGCCCGCGGGACCCAGTACTTC. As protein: CASSTGPARGTQYF.

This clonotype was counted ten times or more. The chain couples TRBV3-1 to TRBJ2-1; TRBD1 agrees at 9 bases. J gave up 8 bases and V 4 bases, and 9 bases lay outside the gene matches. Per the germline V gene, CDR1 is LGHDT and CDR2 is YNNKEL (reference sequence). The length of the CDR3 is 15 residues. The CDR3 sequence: CASSLSIQGAHEQFF. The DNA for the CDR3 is TGTGCCAGCAGCCTAAGCATACAGGGGGCACATGAGCAGTTCTTC.

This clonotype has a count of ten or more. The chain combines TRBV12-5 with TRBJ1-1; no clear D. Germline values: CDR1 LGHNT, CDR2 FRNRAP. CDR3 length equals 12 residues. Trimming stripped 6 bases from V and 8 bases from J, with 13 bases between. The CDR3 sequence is CASGPNGGEAFF. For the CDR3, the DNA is TGTGCTAGTGGCCCCAATGGAGGAGAAGCTTTCTTT.

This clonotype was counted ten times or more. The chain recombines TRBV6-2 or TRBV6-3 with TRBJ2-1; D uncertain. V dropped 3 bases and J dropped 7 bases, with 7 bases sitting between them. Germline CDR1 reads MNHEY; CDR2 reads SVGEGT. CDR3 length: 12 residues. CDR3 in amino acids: CASSYPQNEQFF. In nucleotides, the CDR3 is TGTGCCAGCAGTTATCCACAGAATGAGCAGTTCTTC.

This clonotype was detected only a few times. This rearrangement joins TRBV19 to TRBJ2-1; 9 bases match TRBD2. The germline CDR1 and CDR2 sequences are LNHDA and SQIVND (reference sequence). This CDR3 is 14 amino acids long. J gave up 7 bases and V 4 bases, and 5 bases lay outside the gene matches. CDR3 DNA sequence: TGTGCCAGTAGTAGGGCGGGAGGGTCGAATGAGCAGTTCTTC. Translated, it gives CASSRAGGSNEQFF.